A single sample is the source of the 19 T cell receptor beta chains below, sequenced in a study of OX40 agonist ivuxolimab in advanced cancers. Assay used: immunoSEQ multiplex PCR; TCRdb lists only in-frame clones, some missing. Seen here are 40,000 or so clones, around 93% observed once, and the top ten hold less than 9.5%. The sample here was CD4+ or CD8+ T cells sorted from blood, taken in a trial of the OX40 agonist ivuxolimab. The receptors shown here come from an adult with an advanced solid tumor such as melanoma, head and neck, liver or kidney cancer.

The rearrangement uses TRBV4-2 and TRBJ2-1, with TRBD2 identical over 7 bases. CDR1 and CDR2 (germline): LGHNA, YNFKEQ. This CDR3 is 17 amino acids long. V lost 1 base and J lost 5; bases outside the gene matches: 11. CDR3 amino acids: CASSQVPSASGDNEQFF. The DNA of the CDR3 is TGTGCCAGCAGCCAAGTACCTTCGGCTAGCGGAGACAATGAGCAGTTCTTC.

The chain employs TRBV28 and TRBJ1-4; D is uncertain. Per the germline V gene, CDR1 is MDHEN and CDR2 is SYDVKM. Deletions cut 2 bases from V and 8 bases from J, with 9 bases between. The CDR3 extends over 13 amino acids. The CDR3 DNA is TGTGCCAGCAGTTTAGATCCCCGAGAAAAACTGTTTTTT. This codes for CASSLDPREKLFF.

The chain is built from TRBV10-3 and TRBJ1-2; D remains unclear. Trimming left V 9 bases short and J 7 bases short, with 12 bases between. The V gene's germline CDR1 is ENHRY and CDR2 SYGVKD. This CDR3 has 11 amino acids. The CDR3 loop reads CAMKRAGGYTF. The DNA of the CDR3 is TGTGCCATGAAAAGGGCAGGTGGCTACACCTTC.

CDR3 in amino acids: CSVRPWGSRTYNEQFF. In nucleotides, the CDR3 is TGCAGCGTGAGGCCCTGGGGGAGTAGGACCTACAATGAGCAGTTCTTC. The V gene is TRBV29-1, the J gene TRBJ2-1, with D perhaps being TRBD1 or TRBD2 (5 bases each). CDR3 size: 16 residues. The germline CDR1 and CDR2 sequences are SQVTM and ANQGSEA. Deletions cut 6 bases from V and 2 bases from J, with 20 bases between.

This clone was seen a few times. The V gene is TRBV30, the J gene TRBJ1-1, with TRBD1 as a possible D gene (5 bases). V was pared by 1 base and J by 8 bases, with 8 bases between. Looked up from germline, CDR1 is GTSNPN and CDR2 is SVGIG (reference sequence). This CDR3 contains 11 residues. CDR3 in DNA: TGTGCCTGGAGTGAGGGGCAAGAAGCTTTCTTT. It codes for CAWSEGQEAFF.

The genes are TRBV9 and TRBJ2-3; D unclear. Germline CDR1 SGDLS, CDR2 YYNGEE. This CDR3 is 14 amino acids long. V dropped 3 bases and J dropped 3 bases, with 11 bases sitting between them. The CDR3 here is CASSERSRTDTQYF. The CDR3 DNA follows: TGTGCCAGCAGCGAGCGTAGTAGAACAGATACGCAGTATTTT. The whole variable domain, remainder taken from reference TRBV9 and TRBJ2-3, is DSGVTQTPKHLITATGQRVTLRCSPRSGDLSVYWYQQSLDQGLQFLIQYYNGEERAKGNILERFSAQQFPDLHSELNLSSLELGDSALYFCASSERSRTDTQYFGPGTRLTVL.

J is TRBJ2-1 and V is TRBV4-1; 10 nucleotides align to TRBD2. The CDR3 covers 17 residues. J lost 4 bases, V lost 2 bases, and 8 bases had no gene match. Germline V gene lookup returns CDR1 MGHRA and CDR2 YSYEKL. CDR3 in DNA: TGCGCCAGCAGCCAACCCCCTAGCGGGAGTCCATACAATGAGCAGTTCTTC. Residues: CASSQPPSGSPYNEQFF.

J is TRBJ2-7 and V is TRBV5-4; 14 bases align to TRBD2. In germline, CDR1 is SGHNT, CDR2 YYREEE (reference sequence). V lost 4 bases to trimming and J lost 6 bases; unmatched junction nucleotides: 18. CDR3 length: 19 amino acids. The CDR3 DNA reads TGTGCCAGCAGCCTAGAAGGGACTAGCGGGAGAGGGGGACCTGGCGAGCAGTACGTC. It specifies CASSLEGTSGRGGPGEQYV.

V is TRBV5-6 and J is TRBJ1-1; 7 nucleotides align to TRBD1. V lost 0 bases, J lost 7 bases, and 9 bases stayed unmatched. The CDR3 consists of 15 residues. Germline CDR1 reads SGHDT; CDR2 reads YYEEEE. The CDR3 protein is CASSLVDREYIEAFF. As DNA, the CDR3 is TGTGCCAGCAGCTTGGTCGACAGGGAATACATTGAAGCTTTCTTT.

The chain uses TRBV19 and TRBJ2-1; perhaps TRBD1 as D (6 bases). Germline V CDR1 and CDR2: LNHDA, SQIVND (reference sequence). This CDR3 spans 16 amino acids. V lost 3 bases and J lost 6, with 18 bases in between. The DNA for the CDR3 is TGTGCCAGTAGTATCGCCCAAATGGGGGCCTTCAATGAGCAGTTCTTC. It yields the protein CASSIAQMGAFNEQFF. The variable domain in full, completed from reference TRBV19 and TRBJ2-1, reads DGGITQSPKYLFRKEGQNVTLSCEQNLNHDAMYWYRQDPGQGLRLIYYSQIVNDFQKGDIAEGYSVSREKKESFPLTVTSAQKNPTAFYLCASSIAQMGAFNEQFFGPGTRLTVL.

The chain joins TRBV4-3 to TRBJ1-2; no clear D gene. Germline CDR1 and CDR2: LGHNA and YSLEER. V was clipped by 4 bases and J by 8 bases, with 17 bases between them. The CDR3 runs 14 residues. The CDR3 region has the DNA TGCGCCAGCAGCCCGCTACTTAAGCGGGGAGGCTACACCTTC. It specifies CASSPLLKRGGYTF.

The CDR3 spells CASSPFGLAGVNEQFF. DNA for the CDR3: TGTGCCAGCAGTCCCTTCGGACTAGCGGGAGTAAATGAGCAGTTCTTC. The chain combines TRBV27 with TRBJ2-1, with 13 nucleotides matching TRBD2. The ends lost 5 bases at V and 7 bases at J; junction bases unmatched: 8. CDR1 MNHEY and CDR2 SMNVEV come from the germline V gene (reference sequence). The CDR3 consists of 16 residues.

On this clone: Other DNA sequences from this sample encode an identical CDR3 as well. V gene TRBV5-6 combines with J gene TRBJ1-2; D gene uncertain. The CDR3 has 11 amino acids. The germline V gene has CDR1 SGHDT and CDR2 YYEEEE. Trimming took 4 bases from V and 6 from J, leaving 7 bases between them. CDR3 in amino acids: CASSIGHGYTF. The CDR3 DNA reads TGTGCCAGCAGCATTGGTCATGGCTACACCTTC.

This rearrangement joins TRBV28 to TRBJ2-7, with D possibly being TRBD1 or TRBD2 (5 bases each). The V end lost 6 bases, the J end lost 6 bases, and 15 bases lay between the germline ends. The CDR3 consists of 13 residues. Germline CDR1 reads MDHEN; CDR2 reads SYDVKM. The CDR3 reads CASSPGPPSEQYF. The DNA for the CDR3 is TGTGCCAGCAGCCCGGGGCCCCCATCCGAGCAGTACTTC.

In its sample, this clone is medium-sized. CDR3 DNA: TGTGCCAGCAGTTCTGGGCTGCGCGGTGAGCAGTTCTTC. Its translation: CASSSGLRGEQFF. The chain couples TRBV6-5 to TRBJ2-1, with D unclear. Deletions cut 4 bases from V and 9 bases from J, with 13 bases between. Germline V CDR1 and CDR2: MNHEY, SVGAGI. CDR3 length: 13 residues.

The CDR3 DNA follows: TGTGCCAGCAGGGCCGTCCGAGGTGAGCAGTTCTTC. This sequence encodes CASRAVRGEQFF. The chain links TRBV6-1 to TRBJ2-1; unclear D gene. The germline gives CDR1 MNHNS, CDR2 SASEGT. V was clipped by 6 bases and J by 9 bases, with 12 bases between them. The CDR3 covers 12 residues.

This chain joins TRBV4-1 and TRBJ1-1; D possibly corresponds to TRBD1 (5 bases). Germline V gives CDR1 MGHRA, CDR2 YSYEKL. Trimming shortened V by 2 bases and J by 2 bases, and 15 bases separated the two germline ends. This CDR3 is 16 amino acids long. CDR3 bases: TGCGCCAGCAGCCAACCGGAGGGGCAATCTAACACTGAAGCTTTCTTT. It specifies CASSQPEGQSNTEAFF.

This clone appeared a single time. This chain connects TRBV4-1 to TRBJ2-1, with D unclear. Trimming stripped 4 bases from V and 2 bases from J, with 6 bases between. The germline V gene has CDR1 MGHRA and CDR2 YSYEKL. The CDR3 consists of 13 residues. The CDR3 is CASSPSPYNEQFF. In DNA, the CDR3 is TGCGCCAGCAGCCCAAGCCCCTACAATGAGCAGTTCTTC.

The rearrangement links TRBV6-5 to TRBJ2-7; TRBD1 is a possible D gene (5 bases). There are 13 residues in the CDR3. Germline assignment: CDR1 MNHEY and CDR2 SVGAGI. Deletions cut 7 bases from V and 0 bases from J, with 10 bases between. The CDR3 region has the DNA TGTGCCAGCACCAAGGGGATCTCCTACGAGCAGTACTTC. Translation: CASTKGISYEQYF.